This passage covers 19 T cell receptor beta chains from one sample sequenced in a study of blood T cell repertoires in COVID-19. Using immunoSEQ multiplex PCR, the repertoire was profiled, and TCRdb retains in-frame clones only, with some absent. The table records 250,000 to 350,000 clones, around 87% of them present only once. The sample consisted of PBMCs or T cells enriched from blood (not recorded which). The source is a woman in her twenties or thirties who had recovered from COVID-19.

The chain employs TRBV11-1 and TRBJ2-1, with 9 bases matching TRBD2. This CDR3 spans 15 amino acids. The germline V gene has CDR1 SGHAT and CDR2 FQDESV (reference sequence). Trimming removed 7 bases from V and 4 bases from J; junction bases left unmatched: 8. CDR3 bases: TGTGCCAGCACCAGACTAGCGGACCCTTACAATGAGCAGTTCTTC. Protein sequence: CASTRLADPYNEQFF.

The genes are TRBV4-1 and TRBJ2-1; D ambiguous. The CDR3 has 13 residues. From germline, CDR1 is MGHRA and CDR2 YSYEKL. With 3 bases removed from V and 8 bases from J, the gap between germline ends came to 11 bases. The CDR3 spells CASSHPPQDEQFF. The CDR3 DNA follows: TGCGCCAGCAGCCACCCCCCCCAGGATGAGCAGTTCTTC.

This chain joins TRBV5-8 and TRBJ1-6; the D is unclear. In germline, CDR1 is SGHTS, CDR2 YDEGEE. The CDR3 runs 16 residues. Trimming removed 1 base from V and 7 bases from J, with 15 bases in between. CDR3 protein: CASSLSARRVNSPLHF. The CDR3 DNA sequence: TGTGCCAGCAGCTTGTCTGCCAGGAGGGTAAATTCACCCCTCCACTTT.

V usage is TRBV5-8 and J usage is TRBJ2-5; TRBD2 matches at 8 bases. The CDR3 has 15 residues. V dropped 6 bases and J dropped 5; count of bases not matched to a gene: 12. Germline loops: CDR1 SGHTS, CDR2 YDEGEE. The CDR3 DNA is TGTGCCAGCACCCCCCAGCGGGGGCCCCGGGAGACCCAGTACTTC. This codes for CASTPQRGPRETQYF.

The CDR3 DNA is TGCGCCAGCAGCCAGTCCTGGACTAGCGGTGGGGTTGGTGCTCAGTACTTC. Translated: CASSQSWTSGGVGAQYF. J is TRBJ2-4 and V is TRBV4-1; 10 bases map to TRBD2. The junction had 17 bases not matched to a gene; V was cut back by 3 bases and J by 12 bases. The CDR3 runs to 17 residues. Germline values: CDR1 MGHRA, CDR2 YSYEKL.

The chain joins TRBV30 to TRBJ2-2; D is unresolved. V dropped 4 bases and J dropped 4 bases, with 7 bases sitting between them. Germline V CDR1 and CDR2: GTSNPN, SVGIG (reference sequence). The CDR3 has 12 amino acids. The CDR3 bases are TGTGCCTGGAACGACTTCACCGGGGAGCTGTTTTTT. Translation gives CAWNDFTGELFF.

The gene calls are TRBV6-5 and TRBJ1-2, with D perhaps TRBD1 (6 bases). V lost 2 bases and J lost 7, with 17 bases in between. Looked up from germline, CDR1 is MNHEY and CDR2 is SVGAGI. The CDR3 totals 15 residues. This CDR3 reads CASSYRARGSGGYTF. CDR3 sequence (DNA): TGTGCCAGCAGTTACCGGGCTAGGGGGTCAGGTGGCTACACCTTC.

This clone was recorded only once. This sequence joins TRBV7-8 and TRBJ1-1; possibly TRBD1 for D (6 bases). The CDR3 runs 12 residues. Trimming left V 5 bases short and J 6 bases short, with 10 bases between. In germline, CDR1 is SGHVS, CDR2 FQNEAQ. DNA for the CDR3: TGTGCCAGCAGCCAGACAGGATCTGAAGCTTTCTTT. It yields the protein CASSQTGSEAFF.

V is TRBV5-1 and J is TRBJ2-6, with D maybe TRBD1 (5 bases). CDR3 size: 16 residues. Trimming pared 0 bases from V and 1 base from J, leaving 8 bases between. Germline loops: CDR1 SGHRS, CDR2 YFSETQ. CDR3 DNA sequence: TGCGCCAGCAGCTTGGACAGGCATTCTGGGGCCAACGTCCTGACTTTC. Translating it yields CASSLDRHSGANVLTF.

This chain connects TRBV9 to TRBJ2-7, with 7 bases aligning to TRBD1. The CDR3 is made up of 15 amino acids. V lost 2 bases to trimming and J lost 4 bases; unmatched junction nucleotides: 9. CDR1 SGDLS and CDR2 YYNGEE come from the germline V gene. The DNA of the CDR3 is TGTGCCAGCAGCGTGCTCGGAAGGGGGCCATACGAGCAGTACTTC. Protein sequence: CASSVLGRGPYEQYF.

The chain's CDR3 is CSVLGDQGNYGYTF. In nucleotides, the CDR3 is TGCAGCGTTTTAGGAGATCAGGGAAACTATGGCTACACCTTC. The chain couples TRBV29-1 to TRBJ1-2, with D maybe TRBD1 (5 bases). Trimming left V 5 bases short and J 2 bases short, with 15 bases between. This CDR3 comprises 14 residues. CDR1 SQVTM and CDR2 ANQGSEA come from the germline V gene.

The chain carries TRBV5-1 and TRBJ2-2; tentative D call: TRBD2 (5 bases). Deletions cut 0 bases from V and 7 bases from J, with 22 bases between. CDR3 size: 18 residues. From germline, CDR1 is SGHRS and CDR2 YFSETQ. CDR3 in DNA: TGCGCCAGCAGCTTGGCCTCGGCCCATGGACTTTATGACGGGGAGCTGTTTTTT. Its translation is CASSLASAHGLYDGELFF.

This clone was seen only once. The chain recombines TRBV15 with TRBJ1-5, with D perhaps TRBD1 (5 bases). The CDR3 runs to 16 residues. Germline CDR1 is LNHNV and CDR2 is YYDKDF (reference sequence). V was shortened by 7 bases and J by 0 bases, with 16 bases between the two germline ends. The CDR3 is CATNFGGGNSNQPQHF. Here the CDR3 DNA reads TGTGCCACCAACTTCGGCGGGGGTAATAGCAATCAGCCCCAGCATTTT.

The chain employs TRBV27 and TRBJ1-2, with D unclear. Germline values: CDR1 MNHEY, CDR2 SMNVEV (reference sequence). The germline V and J ends were trimmed by 5 bases and 4 bases, with 14 bases remaining between them. CDR3 length: 14 amino acids. CDR3: CASSPRHKVYGYTF. The CDR3 region has the DNA TGTGCCAGCAGTCCCAGGCACAAAGTCTATGGCTACACCTTC.

The chain carries TRBV2 and TRBJ2-2; D is uncertain. Between the trimmed V and J ends, which lost 4 bases and 6 bases, there was a span of 6 bases. The germline CDR1 and CDR2 sequences are SNHLY and FYNNEI. CDR3 size: 12 residues. The CDR3 region is CASSAIAGELFF. The CDR3 coding sequence is TGTGCCAGCAGTGCTATCGCCGGGGAGCTGTTTTTT.

The V call is TRBV19, the J call TRBJ2-7; 8 nucleotides align to TRBD1. Germline CDR1 reads LNHDA; CDR2 reads SQIVND (reference sequence). Trimming took 1 base from V and 6 from J; bases not matched to a gene: 5. This CDR3 has 14 amino acids. The chain's CDR3 is CASSIVRTGSEQYF. The CDR3, as DNA: TGTGCCAGTAGTATAGTCCGGACAGGGAGCGAGCAGTACTTC.

The chain recombines TRBV5-1 with TRBJ2-5; possible D gene TRBD1, 6 bases. Trimming stripped 0 bases from V and 0 bases from J, with 15 bases between. Germline CDR1 SGHRS, CDR2 YFSETQ. The CDR3 is 17 amino acids. The CDR3 coding sequence is TGCGCCAGCAGCTTGGCCGCGACAGGCGGGTACCAAGAGACCCAGTACTTC. Translating it yields CASSLAATGGYQETQYF.

The DNA of the CDR3 is TGCGCCAGCAGCCAACATGCCGCCGACACTTCCTACGAGCAGTACTTC. This encodes CASSQHAADTSYEQYF. The rearrangement uses TRBV4-1 and TRBJ2-7; D unresolved. V was cut by 2 bases and J by 1 base, with 15 bases left in between. This CDR3 has 16 amino acids. Germline assignment: CDR1 MGHRA and CDR2 YSYEKL.

This clone was found once. CDR3 sequence (DNA): TGTGCCAGCAGCTTAGACAGGGCCTCTGGAAACACCATATATTTT. Amino acids: CASSLDRASGNTIYF. The J gene is TRBJ1-3, the V gene TRBV11-2; D perhaps matches TRBD1 (5 bases). Trimming removed 0 bases at V and 0 bases at J, with 6 bases between. CDR1 and CDR2 from the germline V gene are SGHAT and FQNNGV. This CDR3 has 15 residues.